This record covers a single TCR beta chain. This entry is derived from a study of blood T cell repertoires in COVID-19. Study-level background: Both acute and convalescent COVID-19 samples were obtained from the United States, Italy and Spain. PBMCs, B-cell-depleted T cells, or T cells provided the cDNA or gDNA that made up the material.

Trimming removed 7 bases from V and 5 bases from J; junction bases left unmatched: 1. The CDR3 sequence is 14 residues long. Looked up from germline, CDR1 is KGHDR and CDR2 is SFDVKD. Study processing details: Amplification with reference gene primers provided the estimates of nucleated cell counts. Here immunoSEQ multiplex PCR was the method, and the copy in TCRdb shows in-frame clones only, minus some. From that table come the V and J calls and clone size; the DNA was used to work out D and trimming. Of 35,000 to 55,000 clones in the sample, about nine tenths were seen once. The sequencing sample was made of peripheral blood. The source is a man between 65 and 85 years old with active COVID-19. The chain employs TRBV24-1 and TRBJ2-2; 12 bases agree with TRBD1. This CDR3 reads CATRGQGATGELFF. The CDR3 bases are TGTGCCACCAGGGGACAGGGGGCAACCGGGGAGCTGTTTTTT.